This T cell receptor beta chain is from a study of post-analysis software for immune sequencing data. Included in the TCR beta cDNA libraries were unique molecular identifiers. Between roughly 0.9 and 11 million T cells gave rise to around 500,000 cDNA molecules. TCRdb used MiXCR to reprocess the PCR reads, holding one entry per CDR3 protein. This sample has a few hundred thousand distinct CDR3 sequences, with 36% found just once. Findings of the study overall: Roughly five TRBV segments were significantly more frequent in patients than in controls. TRBV5-6, TRBV5-1 and TRBV20-1 were among these segments. Significantly lower normalized Chao1 diversity was seen in multiple sclerosis patients than in controls.

This clonotype was seen repeatedly, ten times or more. Its specificity is unknown. Germline-derived CDR1 and CDR2 are SGHDN and FVKESK. The germline V and J ends were trimmed by 4 bases and 4 bases, with 13 bases remaining between them. CDR3 size: 14 residues. The clonotype was recovered from a girl between 10 and 17 years old with multiple sclerosis. The rearrangement links TRBV14 to TRBJ1-2, with D unclear. The sequenced material came from blood. The CDR3 sequence is CASSPGAGIYGYTF. In nucleotides, the CDR3 is TGTGCCAGCAGCCCCGGAGCCGGGATCTATGGCTACACCTTC.